Shown below are 24 T cell receptor beta chains from a single sample sequenced in a study of blood T cell repertoires in COVID-19. Using immunoSEQ multiplex PCR, the repertoire was profiled, and TCRdb retains in-frame clones only, with some absent. The repertoire holds roughly 120,000 clones, with approximately 74% as singletons. The sequenced material came from peripheral blood. These receptors all come from an elderly man with COVID-19, enrolled during active disease.

The chain is built from TRBV9 and TRBJ2-7, with TRBD1 as a possible D gene (5 bases). The CDR3 runs to 15 residues. Germline assignment: CDR1 SGDLS and CDR2 YYNGEE. Trimming left V 0 bases short and J 3 bases short, with 13 bases between. CDR3 bases: TGTGCCAGCAGCGTAGCCCCTGACAGATACTACGAGCAGTACTTC. Translating gives CASSVAPDRYYEQYF. The complete variable domain, with remaining parts taken from reference TRBV9 and TRBJ2-7, reads DSGVTQTPKHLITATGQRVTLRCSPRSGDLSVYWYQQSLDQGLQFLIQYYNGEERAKGNILERFSAQQFPDLHSELNLSSLELGDSALYFCASSVAPDRYYEQYFGPGTRLTVT.

This clone was counted only a few times. The chain carries TRBV5-6 and TRBJ2-3; the D gene is possibly TRBD1 (5 bases). Germline V gene data show CDR1 as SGHDT and CDR2 as YYEEEE. The V end lost 2 bases, the J end lost 3 bases, and 13 bases lay between the germline ends. The CDR3 is 15 amino acids. The CDR3 DNA follows: TGTGCCAGCAGCTTAGACAGCCGTCGAACAGATACGCAGTATTTT. It codes for CASSLDSRRTDTQYF.

This clone was counted between two and nine times. This chain connects TRBV19 to TRBJ1-2, with D possibly being TRBD1 (6 bases). The CDR3 totals 15 residues. Germline V gene data show CDR1 as LNHDA and CDR2 as SQIVND (reference sequence). Trimming took 1 base from V and 3 from J, leaving 12 bases between them. CDR3 nucleotides: TGTGCCAGTAGTATAGTGGGGGGGCAGGACTATGGCTACACCTTC. Its protein is CASSIVGGQDYGYTF.

The chain couples TRBV28 to TRBJ2-1; 12 positions agree with TRBD2. The junction had 8 bases not matched to a gene; V was cut back by 8 bases and J by 0 bases. Germline-derived CDR1 and CDR2 are MDHEN and SYDVKM. There are 17 residues in the CDR3. The CDR3 is CASEELAGGGSYNEQFF. The CDR3 DNA reads TGTGCCAGCGAGGAACTAGCGGGAGGAGGCTCCTACAATGAGCAGTTCTTC. Using reference TRBV28 and TRBJ2-1 for the parts outside the CDR3, the full variable domain is DVKVTQSSRYLVKRTGEKVFLECVQDMDHENMFWYRQDPGLGLRLIYFSYDVKMKEKGDIPEGYSVSREKKERFSLILESASTNQTSMYLCASEELAGGGSYNEQFFGPGTRLTVL.

The genes are TRBV19 and TRBJ1-1; possibly TRBD1 for D (5 bases). Germline CDR1 and CDR2: LNHDA and SQIVND (reference sequence). The CDR3 length is 12 residues. The germline V and J ends were trimmed by 5 bases and 5 bases, with 9 bases remaining between them. The CDR3 sequence: CASSFGGTEAFF. For the CDR3, the DNA is TGTGCCAGTAGTTTCGGGGGGACTGAAGCTTTCTTT.

The gene calls are TRBV9 and TRBJ2-1; 7 bases map to TRBD1. The germline CDR1 and CDR2 sequences are SGDLS and YYNGEE. The CDR3 runs to 12 residues. The V segment lost 3 bases and the J segment 8 bases; nucleotides outside the gene matches: 2. The CDR3 DNA reads as TGTGCCAGCAGCGGGGACAGCCATGAGCAGTTCTTC. Amino acids: CASSGDSHEQFF.

The V call is TRBV5-1, the J call TRBJ2-1, with D perhaps TRBD1 (6 bases). Germline values: CDR1 SGHRS, CDR2 YFSETQ. V gave up 4 bases and J gave up 9 bases, with 8 bases separating them. The CDR3 length is 11 residues. The CDR3 DNA reads as TGCGCCAGCAGCGCGGACAGTGAGCAGTTCTTC. This encodes CASSADSEQFF.

This rearrangement joins TRBV7-9 to TRBJ2-5, with D unclear. Germline V gene lookup returns CDR1 SEHNR and CDR2 FQNEAQ (reference sequence). V was trimmed by 3 bases and J by 7 bases, leaving 15 bases between them. CDR3 length equals 14 residues. The CDR3 DNA reads TGTGCCAGCAGCTTTGGTTTGCTAGTGGGGACCCAGTACTTC. Its protein product is CASSFGLLVGTQYF.

This chain joins TRBV9 and TRBJ1-2; no firm D call. V dropped 0 bases and J dropped 6 bases, with 18 bases sitting between them. Germline V gives CDR1 SGDLS, CDR2 YYNGEE. CDR3 length: 16 amino acids. The CDR3 coding sequence is TGTGCCAGCAGCGTAGATGTGTACGGAGGGTTCGATGGCTACACCTTC. Translated, it gives CASSVDVYGGFDGYTF.

This clone has just one count. V gene TRBV15 combines with J gene TRBJ2-3; 8 bases agree with TRBD1. Germline-derived CDR1 and CDR2 are LNHNV and YYDKDF (reference sequence). The J segment lost 2 bases and the V segment lost 2 bases, leaving 12 bases of the junction unmatched. CDR3 length equals 18 residues. CDR3 loop: CATSRKKGGRGLTDTQYF. The CDR3 nucleotides read TGTGCCACCAGCAGAAAGAAGGGAGGCAGGGGGCTCACAGATACGCAGTATTTT.

The chain has TRBV7-9 and TRBJ1-4; tentative D call: TRBD1 (5 bases). The CDR3 totals 14 residues. Germline V gives CDR1 SEHNR, CDR2 FQNEAQ (reference sequence). V was cut by 2 bases and J by 8 bases, with 12 bases left in between. The CDR3 here is CASSLRGGDEKLFF. The DNA for the CDR3 is TGTGCCAGCAGCTTACGGGGGGGAGACGAAAAACTGTTTTTT.

This clone came up a few times. This chain uses TRBV19 with TRBJ1-2; D not certain. The CDR3 has 11 residues. Germline V lookup: CDR1 LNHDA, CDR2 SQIVND (reference sequence). V was pared by 4 bases and J by 7 bases, with 7 bases between. The CDR3 DNA reads as TGTGCCAGTAGTAGGAGAGGTGGCTACACCTTC. It translates to CASSRRGGYTF.

This chain joins TRBV2 and TRBJ1-2; TRBD1 might be the D (5 bases). CDR3 length equals 13 residues. Trimming shortened V by 2 bases and J by 3 bases, and 7 bases separated the two germline ends. Per the germline V gene, CDR1 is SNHLY and CDR2 is FYNNEI. The CDR3 sequence is CASSEWTYYGYTF. The CDR3 bases are TGTGCCAGCAGTGAATGGACATACTATGGCTACACCTTC.

There are a few counts of this clone. The J gene is TRBJ1-6, the V gene TRBV28; 9 nucleotides match TRBD1. This CDR3 has 16 residues. Germline loops: CDR1 MDHEN, CDR2 SYDVKM. V dropped 5 bases and J dropped 10; count of bases not matched to a gene: 12. The CDR3 nucleotides are TGTGCCAGCAGTCCGGAGACAGGGGGGTTTAAATCACCCCTCCACTTT. Its translation: CASSPETGGFKSPLHF.

In its sample, this clone was seen once. This chain uses TRBV12-3 or TRBV12-4 with TRBJ1-1; TRBD1 agrees at 7 bases. The J segment lost 12 bases and the V segment lost 6 bases, leaving 10 bases of the junction unmatched. This CDR3 comprises 12 residues. DNA of the CDR3: TGTGCCAGCAGGTGGGCGGGACAGCGTCCTTTCTTT. Amino acids: CASRWAGQRPFF.

This clone showed up just a few times. J is TRBJ2-3 and V is TRBV2, with D unresolved. From germline, CDR1 is SNHLY and CDR2 FYNNEI. With 8 bases removed from V and 5 bases from J, the gap between germline ends came to 17 bases. The CDR3 extends over 14 amino acids. The CDR3 spells CASQAVLPRDTQYF. As DNA, the CDR3 is TGTGCCAGCCAGGCAGTGCTACCACGAGATACGCAGTATTTT.

This sequence joins TRBV6-1 and TRBJ1-5; D is ambiguous. The V gene's germline CDR1 is MNHNS and CDR2 SASEGT. Trimming cost V 2 bases and J 6 bases, with 11 bases left between them. There are 14 residues in the CDR3. As DNA, the CDR3 is TGTGCCAGCAGTGAAACCGTTGTAGTTCAGCCCCAGCATTTT. Its translation is CASSETVVVQPQHF.

DNA for the CDR3: TGTGCCAGCAGTCCTCCTCTGGAGGCCGGGGAGCTGTTTTTT. Protein sequence: CASSPPLEAGELFF. The chain has TRBV28 and TRBJ2-2, with D maybe TRBD2 (5 bases). The germline gives CDR1 MDHEN, CDR2 SYDVKM. CDR3 length: 14 residues. The V end lost 5 bases, the J end lost 6 bases, and 13 bases lay between the germline ends.

V and J are TRBV12-3 or TRBV12-4 and TRBJ2-3; 13 bases map to TRBD2. V lost 8 bases to trimming and J lost 8 bases; unmatched junction nucleotides: 4. The CDR3 runs 13 residues. DNA for the CDR3: TGTGCCAGCCGACTAGCGGGAGGAGGTACGCAGTATTTT. This codes for CASRLAGGGTQYF.

The CDR3 nucleotides are TGTGCCAGCAGTAACCGACAGGGCACCTACGAGCAGTACTTC. Translating it yields CASSNRQGTYEQYF. The V gene is TRBV28, the J gene TRBJ2-7; TRBD1 matches at 7 bases. Germline assignment: CDR1 MDHEN and CDR2 SYDVKM. This CDR3 contains 14 residues. After removal of 5 bases from V and 2 bases from J, the junction contained 6 bases not matched to a gene.

On this clone itself: The junction does not match germline at one end; this may be a read error. CDR3 sequence: CASSIATGTGELFF. CDR3 DNA sequence: TGTGCCAGCAGCATAGCGACAGGGACCGGGGAGCTGTTTTTT. The chain uses TRBV7-9 and TRBJ2-2, with 7 bases aligning to TRBD1. Germline assignment: CDR1 SEHNR and CDR2 FQNEAQ (reference sequence). CDR3 length: 14 amino acids.

This chain links TRBV6-6 with TRBJ2-2; 12 bases fit TRBD1. The CDR3 loop spans 17 amino acids. CDR1 is MNHNY and CDR2 is SVGAGI in the germline V gene (reference sequence). V was clipped by 5 bases and J by 6 bases; unmatched bases: 10. The CDR3 sequence is CASSRDRGRMGSGELFF. The CDR3 DNA follows: TGTGCCAGCAGTCGGGACAGGGGGCGCATGGGCTCCGGGGAGCTGTTTTTT.

The chain joins TRBV6-5 to TRBJ1-2; D is possibly TRBD1 (5 bases). The ends were cut back, 6 bases at V and 1 base at J, with 9 bases in the middle. CDR1 is MNHEY and CDR2 is SVGAGI in the germline V gene. CDR3 length equals 13 residues. This CDR3 reads CASRTTDNYGYTF. In DNA form, the CDR3 reads TGTGCCAGCAGAACGACAGATAACTATGGCTACACCTTC.

This clone has a handful of counts. V gene TRBV4-2 combines with J gene TRBJ2-1; a possible D gene is TRBD2 (6 bases). The length of the CDR3 is 12 residues. Trimming pared 0 bases from V and 13 bases from J, leaving 10 bases between. CDR1 LGHNA and CDR2 YNFKEQ come from the germline V gene. The DNA for the CDR3 is TGTGCCAGCAGCCAAGATACGGGAGTTCAGTTCTTC. It translates to CASSQDTGVQFF.